These 22 T cell receptor beta chains originate from one sample sequenced in a study of molecular identifiers for immune sequencing clone quantification. TCRdb re-derived calls from the PCR reads in MiXCR, one entry per CDR3 protein. The sample includes about 510,000 distinct CDR3 sequences, about a fifth of them seen just once. Material: naive CD8+ T cells from blood, with Jurkat cell RNA spiked in. The sample's subset: FACS-sorted CD8+CD4-CCR7+CD45RA+ naive T cells. These receptors were collected from a human donor in good health. Some libraries in this study had Jurkat cell RNA spiked in.

This clonotype was recorded a few times. The final CDR3 position lacks the conserved phenylalanine or tryptophan, pointing to a likely read error. The chain links TRBV11-3 to TRBJ1-1, with D hard to call. The V end was cut by 1 base, the J end by 2 bases, with 5 bases between. Germline lookup yields CDR1 SGHNT and CDR2 YENEEA. CDR3 length: 13 amino acids. CDR3 region: CASSLGENTEAFL. The DNA of the CDR3 is TGTGCCAGCAGCTTAGGGGAAAACACTGAAGCTTTCCTT.

As for this clonotype: A read error may be the cause here, since a much bigger clone is one base away. This chain's CDR3 is CSARDCGSGTGELFF. Here the CDR3 DNA reads TGCAGTGCTAGAGATTGCGGGAGCGGCACCGGGGAGCTGTTTTTT. The chain carries TRBV20-1 and TRBJ2-2, with TRBD2 matching 7 bases. Losses at the gene ends were 0 bases for V and 4 bases for J; bases not matched to a gene: 5. CDR1 DFQATT and CDR2 SNEGSKA come from the germline V gene (reference sequence). The CDR3 spans 15 residues.

This clonotype was recorded many times. CDR3: CSASISYEQYF. The CDR3 nucleotides are TGCAGTGCTAGCATAAGCTACGAGCAGTACTTC. The chain links TRBV20-1 to TRBJ2-7; D gene unclear. The CDR3 extends over 11 amino acids. Trimming removed 3 bases at V and 3 bases at J, with 6 bases between. The germline V gene has CDR1 DFQATT and CDR2 SNEGSKA (reference sequence).

This clonotype came up a few times. The rearrangement uses TRBV19 and TRBJ2-5; 8 positions agree with TRBD2. The CDR3 covers 13 residues. Trimming cost V 9 bases and J 0 bases; bases outside gene matches: 3. CDR1 is LNHDA, CDR2 SQIVND, per germline (reference sequence). The CDR3 region is CASETSDQETQYF. CDR3 DNA: TGTGCCAGCGAGACTAGCGACCAAGAGACCCAGTACTTC.

This clonotype was seen more than once but under ten times. One end of the junction varies from germline; a read error may be responsible. The rearrangement links TRBV19 to TRBJ2-1, with D unresolved. Germline lookup yields CDR1 LNHDA and CDR2 SQIVND (reference sequence). The CDR3 runs to 11 residues. The DNA of the CDR3 is TGTGCCAGTAGTATGCCTAATGAGCAGTCCTTC. This translates into CASSMPNEQSF.

The chain carries TRBV27 and TRBJ2-3, with TRBD1 identical over 8 bases. The CDR3 loop spans 11 amino acids. V lost 5 bases and J lost 11; bases outside the gene matches: 3. The germline V gene has CDR1 MNHEY and CDR2 SMNVEV (reference sequence). DNA of the CDR3: TGTGCCAGCAGTCATGGGACAGGGCAGTATTTT. As protein: CASSHGTGQYF.

At least ten counts were recorded for this clonotype. This sequence joins TRBV13 and TRBJ2-4, with no clear D. The CDR3 spans 13 residues. Trimming cost V 8 bases and J 0 bases, with 8 bases left between them. CDR1 is PRHDT and CDR2 is FYEKMQ in the germline V gene (reference sequence). The DNA of the CDR3 is TGTGCCAGCGGTAGACTAGCCAAAAACATTCAGTACTTC. Its translation: CASGRLAKNIQYF. Combining the CDR3 with reference TRBV13 and TRBJ2-4 gives the whole variable domain AAGVIQSPRHLIKEKRETATLKCYPIPRHDTVYWYQQGPGQDPQFLISFYEKMQSDKGSIPDRFSAQQFSDYHSELNMSSLELGDSALYFCASGRLAKNIQYFGAGTRLSVL.

A remark on this clonotype: A much larger clone differs from this one at a single base, so this may be a read error. This chain joins TRBV5-6 and TRBJ2-5, with a weak D call TRBD2 (6 bases). CDR1 is SGHDT, CDR2 YYEEEE, per germline. The CDR3 runs 15 residues. The V and J ends lost 3 bases and 5 bases respectively, with 17 bases between them. As DNA, the CDR3 is TGTGCCAGCAGCTCGAGGGACTGGGGTCAGGAGACCCAGTACTTC. Encoded protein: CASSSRDWGQETQYF. The whole variable domain, remainder taken from reference TRBV5-6 and TRBJ2-5, is DAGVTQSPTHLIKTRGQQVTLRCSPKSGHDTVSWYQQALGQGPQFIFQYYEEEERQRGNFPDRFSGHQFPNYSSELNVNALLLGDSALYLCASSSRDWGQETQYFGPGTRLLVL.

This clonotype was picked up one time. This clone may be a read error of a much larger clone one base away. The rearrangement joins TRBV7-8 to TRBJ1-5, with TRBD1 identical over 7 bases. Germline values: CDR1 SGHVS, CDR2 FQNEAQ. The CDR3 has 17 residues. CDR3 nucleotide sequence: TGTGTCAGCAGCTTACATTTCGGGACAGAATCTAATCAGCCCCAGCATTTT. It codes for CVSSLHFGTESNQPQHF.

The chain is built from TRBV6-2 or TRBV6-3 and TRBJ2-7, with TRBD1 matching 8 bases. Germline trimming cut 0 bases from V and 2 bases from J; bases unmatched to any gene: 12. CDR3 length equals 18 residues. Germline CDR1 reads MNHEY; CDR2 reads SVGEGT. CDR3 nucleotide sequence: TGTGCCAGCAGTTACTCGAGTGTGACAGGGGATCAAGCCTACGAGCAGTACTTC. It specifies CASSYSSVTGDQAYEQYF.

There are a few counts of this clonotype. This chain connects TRBV4-3 to TRBJ2-1; unclear D gene. Germline lookup yields CDR1 LGHNA and CDR2 YSLEER. V was cut by 2 bases and J by 0 bases, with 11 bases left in between. This CDR3 region has 16 residues. CDR3 DNA: TGCGCCAGCAGCCAACAGGCCACCACCTCCTACAATGAGCAGTTCTTC. This gives the protein CASSQQATTSYNEQFF.

This clonotype has at least ten counts. V is TRBV4-3 and J is TRBJ1-2; no reliable D call. V lost 0 bases and J 5 bases, leaving 13 bases between the germline ends. Germline V CDR1 and CDR2: LGHNA, YSLEER. This CDR3 comprises 15 residues. CDR3 amino acids: CASSQDWSVPYGYTF. CDR3 nucleotides: TGCGCCAGCAGCCAAGATTGGTCGGTCCCGTATGGCTACACCTTC.

This clonotype has a count of ten or more. This chain uses TRBV4-2 with TRBJ2-7, with 11 bases aligning to TRBD2. Germline CDR1 is LGHNA and CDR2 is YNFKEQ. Trimming took 0 bases from V and 3 from J; bases not matched to a gene: 10. The CDR3 spans 18 residues. CDR3 loop: CASSQDSFWTSGYYEQYF. In DNA, the CDR3 is TGTGCCAGCAGCCAAGACTCATTTTGGACTAGCGGGTACTACGAGCAGTACTTC.

This clonotype was seen only a few times. This CDR3 reads CASSHRDTKETQYF. In DNA, the CDR3 is TGTGCCAGCAGCCACAGGGACACAAAAGAGACCCAGTACTTC. The chain couples TRBV3-1 to TRBJ2-5; TRBD1 might be the D (6 bases). CDR1 and CDR2 (germline): LGHDT, YNNKEL (reference sequence). The CDR3 has 14 residues. Trimming took 3 bases from V and 3 from J, leaving 11 bases between them.

This clonotype was seen at least ten times. This sequence joins TRBV27 and TRBJ1-1; D is perhaps TRBD1 (5 bases). Trimming shortened V by 6 bases and J by 0 bases, and 14 bases separated the two germline ends. Germline V gene data show CDR1 as MNHEY and CDR2 as SMNVEV (reference sequence). This CDR3 comprises 15 residues. As DNA, the CDR3 is TGTGCCAGCAGCTTGGGTCCAGGGATGAACACTGAAGCTTTCTTT. The encoded protein is CASSLGPGMNTEAFF.

This clonotype was seen repeatedly, ten times or more. The V gene is TRBV7-9, the J gene TRBJ1-5; D is possibly TRBD1 (6 bases). CDR3 length: 14 amino acids. V lost 3 bases and J lost 4, with 10 bases in between. Germline V gene lookup returns CDR1 SEHNR and CDR2 FQNEAQ (reference sequence). This CDR3 is CASSFTGSNQPQHF. The CDR3, as DNA: TGTGCCAGCAGCTTTACAGGGAGTAATCAGCCCCAGCATTTT.

At least ten counts were recorded for this clonotype. The DNA of the CDR3 is TGCGCCAGCAGCCAAGACAGGAGAGATGGGGCCAACGTCCTGACTTTC. It encodes CASSQDRRDGANVLTF. The V call is TRBV4-3, the J call TRBJ2-6; D gene ambiguous. CDR1 and CDR2 from the germline V gene are LGHNA and YSLEER. Trimming removed 0 bases from V and 3 bases from J, with 9 bases in between. There are 16 residues in the CDR3.

Of note for this clonotype: At one of its ends the junction is not consistent with the germline gene, which may arise from a read error. The rearrangement joins TRBV6-4 to TRBJ1-1; D ambiguous. Looked up from germline, CDR1 is MRHNA and CDR2 is SNTAGT. The length of the CDR3 is 14 residues. The DNA of the CDR3 is TGTGCCAGCAGTGAGGATAACGAGAACGCTGAAGCTTTCTTT. Protein sequence: CASSEDNENAEAFF.

This clonotype was seen only a few times. This sequence joins TRBV3-1 and TRBJ1-1; no reliable D call. With 4 bases removed from V and 4 bases from J, the gap between germline ends came to 13 bases. Germline CDR1 and CDR2: LGHDT and YNNKEL (reference sequence). This CDR3 is built from 14 residues. The CDR3 reads CASSRLNGGTEAFF. In DNA, the CDR3 is TGTGCCAGCAGCCGCCTCAATGGCGGCACTGAAGCTTTCTTT.

A word on this clonotype: Without the conserved terminal phenylalanine or tryptophan, this CDR3 likely stems from a read error. The V gene is TRBV12-5, the J gene TRBJ2-3; D possibly corresponds to TRBD2 (5 bases). This CDR3 has 14 residues. Germline V gives CDR1 LGHNT, CDR2 FRNRAP. Deletions cut 5 bases from V and 1 base from J, with 10 bases between. In DNA, the CDR3 is TGTGCTAGTGGTCCGGGATATGGCACAGATACGCAGTATCTT. Its protein is CASGPGYGTDTQYL.

This clonotype was observed many times. The genes are TRBV5-1 and TRBJ1-6; D uncertain. The CDR3 is made up of 14 amino acids. Germline V CDR1 and CDR2: SGHRS, YFSETQ. V was cut by 0 bases and J by 8 bases, with 9 bases left in between. In DNA form, the CDR3 reads TGCGCCAGCAGCTTGGACATTGAAGATTCACCCCTCCACTTT. Its translation is CASSLDIEDSPLHF.

In this sample, this clonotype turned up many times. The rearrangement uses TRBV4-3 and TRBJ2-7; possibly TRBD2 for D (5 bases). Trimming shortened V by 0 bases and J by 6 bases, and 12 bases separated the two germline ends. The length of the CDR3 is 14 residues. Germline CDR1 LGHNA, CDR2 YSLEER. For the CDR3, the DNA is TGCGCCAGCAGCCAAGATCTTACGGGAATCGAGCAGTACTTC. Protein product: CASSQDLTGIEQYF.